The clone carrying this T cell receptor (beta chain) was detected once. These data come from a study of OX40 agonist ivuxolimab in advanced cancers. Between the trimmed V and J ends, which lost 4 bases and 3 bases, there was a span of 19 bases. The CDR3 contains 16 residues. Repertoires were generated with immunoSEQ multiplex PCR, while TCRdb's copy carries only in-frame clones and drops some. The sample lists 65,000 to 95,000 clones, 88% seen once, with about 0.45% in the top ten. The rearrangement links TRBV5-3 to TRBJ2-5, with TRBD1 as a possible D gene (7 bases). TRBV5-3 is an ORF, with its function uncertain. This specimen consisted of CD4+ or CD8+ T cells sorted from blood, obtained in a trial of the OX40 agonist ivuxolimab. The TCR originated in an adult with an advanced solid tumor such as melanoma, head and neck, liver or kidney cancer. The CDR3 DNA follows: TGTGCCAGAAGCCCATCCGTCAGGGGGGCCGAAGAGACCCAGTACTTC. Amino acids: CARSPSVRGAEETQYF.